This T cell receptor beta chain was identified in a study of control samples from healthy donors and cancer patients. The CDR3 covers 15 residues. CDR1 and CDR2 from the germline V gene are MNHEY and SVGAGI. Trimming cost V 5 bases and J 3 bases; bases outside gene matches: 7. Assay used: immunoSEQ multiplex PCR; TCRdb lists only in-frame clones, some missing. The sample lists 100,000 or so clones; more than 85% were seen once. Sequencing input: blood. The sequence was obtained from a woman younger than 45 in good health. The chain uses TRBV6-5 and TRBJ1-3, with 7 bases lining up with TRBD1. The CDR3: CASSPSDRVGNTIYF. The CDR3 coding sequence is TGTGCCAGCAGTCCCTCTGACAGGGTTGGAAACACCATATATTTT.